This TCR beta chain was sequenced in a study of cytomegalovirus exposure and HLA in healthy donors. Study-wide points: Many donors carried some public TCRs, although rarity characterized most TCR sequences. In a later analysis, at a false discovery rate of 0.05, 15,000 to 20,000 TCR beta sequences were associated with HLA alleles. Overall, roughly 160 TCR beta chains were annotated as cytomegalovirus-associated.

Amplification used 60 Vbeta primers and 13 Jbeta primers. Methods used by the authors: Later work found tens of millions of unique TCR beta chains, with 10 million to 14 million shared. The repertoire was sequenced with immunoSEQ multiplex PCR; TCRdb's copy has only in-frame clones and lacks some. V and J calls and clone size are those listed in that table; D and trimming were worked out from the DNA. The table includes around 200,000 clones, 70% to 85% detected once. This CDR3 region has 15 residues. The germline V gene encodes CDR1 MGHRA and CDR2 YSYEKL. Trimming left V 1 base short and J 7 bases short, with 16 bases between. To note about this clone: Its antigen remains unknown.

This TCR was sampled from a woman under 40 in good health and CMV-seropositive. Sequences were obtained from PBMCs. V and J are TRBV4-1 and TRBJ2-5; D might be TRBD1 (7 bases). The CDR3 nucleotides are TGCGCCAGCAGCCAAGCAGGTTGGCAGGGGGGGACCCAGTACTTC. This sequence encodes CASSQAGWQGGTQYF.